The T cell receptor (beta chain) described here comes from a study of T cells after yellow fever vaccination. This clonotype was recorded a few times. The CDR3 has 15 amino acids. Germline V CDR1 and CDR2: KGHDR, SFDVKD. V lost 4 bases and J lost 3, with 12 bases in between. Each CDR3 protein gets one entry after TCRdb re-called the 5' RACE reads with MiXCR. The table includes just under 600,000 distinct CDR3 sequences, around an eighth detected once. The sample here was PBMCs, taken on the day of the yellow fever booster vaccination. The TCR comes from a man aged 30 to 45 who received the YFV17D yellow fever vaccine. The V call is TRBV24-1, the J call TRBJ2-1; D is perhaps TRBD1 (5 bases). The CDR3 DNA reads as TGTGCCACCAGTGAGCAAACAGGAGTCTACAATGAGCAGTTCTTC. Translating it yields CATSEQTGVYNEQFF.